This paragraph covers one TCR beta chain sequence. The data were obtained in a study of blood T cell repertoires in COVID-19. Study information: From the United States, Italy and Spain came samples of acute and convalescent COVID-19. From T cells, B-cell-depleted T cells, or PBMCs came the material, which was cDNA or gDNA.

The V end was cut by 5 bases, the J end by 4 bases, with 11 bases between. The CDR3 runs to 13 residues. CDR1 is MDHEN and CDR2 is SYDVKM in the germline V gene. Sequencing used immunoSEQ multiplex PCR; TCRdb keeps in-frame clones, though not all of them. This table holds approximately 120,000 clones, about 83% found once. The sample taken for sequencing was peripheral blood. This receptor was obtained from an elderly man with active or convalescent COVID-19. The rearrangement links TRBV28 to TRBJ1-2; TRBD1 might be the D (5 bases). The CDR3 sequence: CASSSTGPYGYTF. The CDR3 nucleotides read TGTGCCAGCAGTAGCACAGGCCCCTATGGCTACACCTTC.